The 18 T cell receptor beta chains below were found in one sample sequenced in a study of HIV-infected children after antiretroviral therapy interruption. As to treatment: PENTA 11 planned treatment interruption arm or continuous ART arm. A 3' RACE protocol on RNA, with unique molecular identifiers, produced the TCR library. TCRdb analysed the 3' RACE reads with MiXCR anew, one entry per CDR3 protein. The sample holds 40,000 to 50,000 distinct CDR3 sequences, 4.3% seen once. The material sequenced was CD45RA+ CD4+ T cells from PBMCs, pooled from several time points, taken from a donor given antiretroviral therapy, either interrupted or continuous. Subset denoted: naive CD4+ CD45RA+ CD45RO- T cells. These receptors all come from a pool of human donors with HIV.

In its sample, this clonotype was seen many times. V is TRBV30 and J is TRBJ1-1, with a weak D call TRBD1 (5 bases). The CDR3 has 13 amino acids. CDR1 is GTSNPN and CDR2 is SVGIG in the germline V gene (reference sequence). V shed 0 bases and J shed 4 bases, with 9 bases lying between them. This chain's CDR3 is CAWSVEGITEAFF. The CDR3 DNA follows: TGTGCCTGGAGTGTTGAGGGGATCACTGAAGCTTTCTTT.

This clonotype was found many times. This chain uses TRBV12-5 with TRBJ2-6; no clear D. Germline CDR1 and CDR2: LGHNT and FRNRAP. This CDR3 spans 13 amino acids. V lost 4 bases and J lost 1, with 2 bases in between. CDR3 region: CASGYSGANVLTF. The DNA for the CDR3 is TGTGCTAGTGGTTATTCTGGGGCCAACGTCCTGACTTTC.

Sample share makes this clonotype medium-sized. The chain links TRBV3-1 to TRBJ1-2; D is perhaps TRBD1 (6 bases). Germline values: CDR1 LGHDT, CDR2 YNNKEL (reference sequence). The V end lost 6 bases, the J end lost 6 bases, and 17 bases lay between the germline ends. This CDR3 has 14 amino acids. DNA for the CDR3: TGTGCCAGCAGTAGCAGGGGCCCCTCTCATGGCTACACCTTC. As protein: CASSSRGPSHGYTF.

In its sample, this clonotype was seen many times. V gene TRBV14 combines with J gene TRBJ1-4; tentative D call: TRBD1 (5 bases). The CDR3 covers 13 residues. The germline CDR1 and CDR2 sequences are SGHDN and FVKESK. Between the trimmed V and J ends, which lost 5 bases and 4 bases, there was a span of 8 bases. CDR3 DNA: TGTGCCAGCAGCAGGGGAAATAATGAAAAACTGTTTTTT. Its translation: CASSRGNNEKLFF.

This clonotype was found many times. The chain joins TRBV6-5 to TRBJ1-2, with TRBD1 matching 7 bases. The CDR3 extends over 17 amino acids. Trimming at V came to 3 bases and at J to 1 base, leaving 11 bases not matched to a gene. Germline-derived CDR1 and CDR2 are MNHEY and SVGAGI. For the CDR3, the DNA is TGTGCCAGCAGTTATCCGGGACAGCCGAGACTTAACTATGGCTACACCTTC. It specifies CASSYPGQPRLNYGYTF.

This clonotype has a count of ten or more. The gene calls are TRBV20-1 and TRBJ1-4, with D hard to call. The V and J ends lost 1 base and 8 bases respectively, with 11 bases between them. Germline V gene sequence: CDR1 DFQATT, CDR2 SNEGSKA (reference sequence). The CDR3 has 13 residues. The CDR3 loop reads CSARGQVGEKLFF. In DNA, the CDR3 is TGCAGTGCTAGAGGCCAAGTAGGGGAAAAACTGTTTTTT.

This clonotype was observed at least ten times. This chain connects TRBV4-1 to TRBJ1-1, with TRBD1 identical over 8 bases. Germline CDR1 reads MGHRA; CDR2 reads YSYEKL. V was clipped by 5 bases and J by 0 bases; unmatched bases: 5. The CDR3 sequence is 15 residues long. CDR3 nucleotide sequence: TGCGCCAGCAGCACCCGGACAGGGCTGAACACTGAAGCTTTCTTT. Amino acids: CASSTRTGLNTEAFF.

This clonotype was detected many times. The chain carries TRBV2 and TRBJ1-1; 12 bases match TRBD1. V shed 6 bases and J 6 bases; nucleotides not matched to a gene: 5. CDR1 SNHLY and CDR2 FYNNEI come from the germline V gene. This CDR3 spans 14 amino acids. The CDR3 loop reads CASRGDRGHSEAFF. CDR3 nucleotides: TGTGCCAGCAGGGGGGACAGGGGGCATTCTGAAGCTTTCTTT.

This clonotype occurred many times. V and J are TRBV24-1 and TRBJ2-2; D uncertain. V was clipped by 8 bases and J by 1 base, with 10 bases between them. The CDR3 extends over 14 amino acids. Germline V CDR1 and CDR2: KGHDR, SFDVKD. In DNA, the CDR3 is TGTGCCACCACTCCTTCGTGGAACACCGGGGAGCTGTTTTTT. Its translation: CATTPSWNTGELFF.

At least ten counts were recorded for this clonotype. V and J are TRBV27 and TRBJ1-1; D perhaps matches TRBD1 (5 bases). Germline CDR1 is MNHEY and CDR2 is SMNVEV (reference sequence). This CDR3 is 13 amino acids long. Trimming removed 5 bases at V and 5 bases at J, with 12 bases between. For the CDR3, the DNA is TGTGCCAGCAGTCTGGGGGACGGTACTGAAGCTTTCTTT. This translates into CASSLGDGTEAFF.

This clonotype has a count of ten or more. CDR3 sequence (DNA): TGTGCCAGCAGTTCCGACGACTTTCAAGAGACCCAGTACTTC. Translation gives CASSSDDFQETQYF. The gene calls are TRBV12-3 or TRBV12-4 and TRBJ2-5, with no clear D. The CDR3 is 14 residues long. Trimming left V 4 bases short and J 2 bases short, with 11 bases between.

This clonotype was recorded many times. The chain employs TRBV28 and TRBJ2-2; 8 bases are shared with TRBD1. J was trimmed by 5 bases and V by 1 base; bases with no gene match: 6. The V gene's germline CDR1 is MDHEN and CDR2 SYDVKM. CDR3 length: 16 residues. The CDR3 DNA reads as TGTGCCAGCAGTTTATCAGGGGGCGCGGGGACCGGGGAGCTGTTTTTT. This encodes CASSLSGGAGTGELFF.

This clonotype was observed a handful of times. The J gene is TRBJ1-4, the V gene TRBV12-3 or TRBV12-4; the match to TRBD1 covers 7 bases. CDR3 length: 16 residues. The ends lost 5 bases at V and 8 bases at J; junction bases unmatched: 14. The CDR3 coding sequence is TGTGCCAGCAGTCCCTCTCAAGGGGGCGCGTGGGAAAAACTGTTTTTT. Amino acid sequence: CASSPSQGGAWEKLFF.

Turning to this clonotype: With a much larger clone just one base away, this may be a read error. The chain couples TRBV28 to TRBJ2-4; D may be TRBD2 (5 bases). V was trimmed by 5 bases and J by 1 base, leaving 12 bases between them. CDR1 is MDHEN, CDR2 SYDVKM, per germline. The CDR3 sequence is 15 residues long. CDR3 bases: TGTGCCAGCAGTCCATCAAGAGGGGCCAAAAACATTCAGTACTTC. Translated, it gives CASSPSRGAKNIQYF.

This clonotype was seen a few times. The genes are TRBV5-1 and TRBJ2-7; a possible D gene is TRBD2 (5 bases). CDR3 size: 16 residues. Germline-derived CDR1 and CDR2 are SGHRS and YFSETQ. The V gene lost 3 bases and the J gene lost 5 bases, with 21 bases spanning the gap. The CDR3 DNA reads TGCGCCAGCAGCTACTACTCCGGGTCGTCCGGGGACGAGCAGTACTTC. Amino acid sequence: CASSYYSGSSGDEQYF.

This clonotype was observed at least ten times. This chain connects TRBV19 to TRBJ2-1; D unclear. CDR1 and CDR2 (germline): LNHDA, SQIVND (reference sequence). The CDR3 has 16 amino acids. V was trimmed by 3 bases and J by 5 bases, leaving 17 bases between them. CDR3 sequence reads: CASSMRSPAFDNEQFF. The CDR3 DNA reads TGTGCCAGTAGTATGAGGAGCCCGGCGTTCGACAATGAGCAGTTCTTC. Complete variable domain (other parts from reference TRBV19 and TRBJ2-1): DGGITQSPKYLFRKEGQNVTLSCEQNLNHDAMYWYRQDPGQGLRLIYYSQIVNDFQKGDIAEGYSVSREKKESFPLTVTSAQKNPTAFYLCASSMRSPAFDNEQFFGPGTRLTVL.

This clonotype came up many times. This chain links TRBV29-1 with TRBJ1-1, with 7 bases identical to TRBD1. Germline V CDR1 and CDR2: SQVTM, ANQGSEA. This CDR3 has 12 amino acids. J was trimmed by 1 base and V by 6 bases; bases with no gene match: 2. CDR3 in DNA: TGCAGCGTGGACAGGCAGAACACTGAAGCTTTCTTT. Encoded protein: CSVDRQNTEAFF.

This clonotype qualifies as medium-sized. The rearrangement uses TRBV4-2 and TRBJ1-5; D may be TRBD1 (5 bases). V was clipped by 0 bases and J by 4 bases, with 13 bases between them. The V gene's germline CDR1 is LGHNA and CDR2 YNFKEQ. CDR3 length equals 16 residues. In DNA, the CDR3 is TGTGCCAGCAGCCAAGAGTCCAGGGCTACTAATCAGCCCCAGCATTTT. It yields the protein CASSQESRATNQPQHF.